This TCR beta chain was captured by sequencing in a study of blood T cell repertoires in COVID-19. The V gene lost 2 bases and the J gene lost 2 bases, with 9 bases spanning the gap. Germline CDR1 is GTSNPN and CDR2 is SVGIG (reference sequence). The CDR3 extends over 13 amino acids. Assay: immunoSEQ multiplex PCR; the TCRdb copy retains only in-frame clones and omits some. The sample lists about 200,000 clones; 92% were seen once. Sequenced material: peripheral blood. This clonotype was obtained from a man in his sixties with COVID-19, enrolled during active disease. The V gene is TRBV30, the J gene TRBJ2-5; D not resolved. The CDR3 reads CAWSTLLQETQYF. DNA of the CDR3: TGTGCCTGGAGTACCCTACTGCAAGAGACCCAGTACTTC.